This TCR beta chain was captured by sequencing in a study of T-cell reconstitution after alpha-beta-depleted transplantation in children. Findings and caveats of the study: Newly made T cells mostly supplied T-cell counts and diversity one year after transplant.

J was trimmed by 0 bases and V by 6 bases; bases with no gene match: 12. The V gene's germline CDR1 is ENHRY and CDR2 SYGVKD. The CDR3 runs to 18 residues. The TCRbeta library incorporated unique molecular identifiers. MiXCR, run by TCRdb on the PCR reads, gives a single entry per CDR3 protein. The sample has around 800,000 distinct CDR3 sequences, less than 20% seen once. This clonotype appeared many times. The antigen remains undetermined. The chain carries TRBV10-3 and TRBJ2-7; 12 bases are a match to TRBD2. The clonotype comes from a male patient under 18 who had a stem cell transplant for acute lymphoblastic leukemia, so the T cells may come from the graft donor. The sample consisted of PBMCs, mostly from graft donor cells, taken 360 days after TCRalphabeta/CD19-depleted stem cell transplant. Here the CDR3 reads CAIRDPGLAGFSSYEQYF. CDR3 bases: TGTGCCATCAGAGACCCGGGACTAGCGGGTTTTAGCTCCTACGAGCAGTACTTC.